This T cell receptor (beta chain) was captured by sequencing in a study of OX40 agonist ivuxolimab in advanced cancers. For the study at large: A history of anti-PD-1, anti-PD-L1 or anti-CTLA-4 therapy was acceptable, and approximately 40% had some. Partial responses occurred in three patients (one hepatocellular carcinoma, two cutaneous melanoma).

V trimming: 5 bases; J trimming: 4 bases; junction bases outside the gene matches: 1. Germline CDR1 reads LNHDA; CDR2 reads SQIVND (reference sequence). The CDR3 runs 12 residues. Autoimmune disease history or systemic immunosuppression was exclusionary. Measured with immunoSEQ multiplex PCR; TCRdb has only the in-frame clones, and not every one. The sample records around 45,000 clones, roughly 89% being singletons. This receptor was taken from an adult with an advanced solid tumor such as melanoma, head and neck, liver or kidney cancer. The rearrangement links TRBV19 to TRBJ1-1; TRBD1 aligns across 7 bases. The sequences come from CD4+ or CD8+ T cells sorted from blood, collected in a trial of the OX40 agonist ivuxolimab. The CDR3 bases are TGTGCCAGTAGTCAGGGGGTCACTGAAGCTTTCTTT. Encoded protein: CASSQGVTEAFF.